Shown below are 20 T cell receptor beta chains from a single sample sequenced in a study of cytotoxic CD8 clonotypes in ibrutinib-treated CLL. Assay used: immunoSEQ multiplex PCR; TCRdb lists only in-frame clones, some missing. This table has some 140,000 clones, around four fifths appearing once. Sequencing was performed on PBMCs, taken after 24 months of ibrutinib treatment. The source is a human donor with chronic lymphocytic leukemia.

V gene TRBV30 combines with J gene TRBJ2-7, with D possibly called TRBD1 or TRBD2 (6 bases each). Germline lookup yields CDR1 GTSNPN and CDR2 SVGIG (reference sequence). The CDR3 has 15 amino acids. V was shortened by 3 bases and J by 5 bases, with 20 bases between the two germline ends. In nucleotides, the CDR3 is TGTGCCTGGAGATCGCCCGGCGCAGGGGAGGACGAGCAGTACTTC. Its protein is CAWRSPGAGEDEQYF.

This chain connects TRBV11-2 to TRBJ2-1; D ambiguous. The CDR3 has 13 amino acids. Deletions cut 3 bases from V and 5 bases from J, with 8 bases between. The germline CDR1 and CDR2 sequences are SGHAT and FQNNGV. In DNA form, the CDR3 reads TGTGCCAGCAGCTTCTCCATGGACAATGAGCAGTTCTTC. Protein: CASSFSMDNEQFF.

This sequence joins TRBV7-9 and TRBJ1-1; D gene uncertain. This CDR3 has 15 amino acids. The ends were cut back, 1 base at V and 4 bases at J, with 13 bases in the middle. Germline values: CDR1 SEHNR, CDR2 FQNEAQ (reference sequence). The CDR3 protein is CASSLGRARSTEAFF. The CDR3 DNA sequence: TGTGCCAGCAGCTTAGGGAGGGCCAGGAGCACTGAAGCTTTCTTT.

This chain joins TRBV19 and TRBJ2-3; 10 positions match TRBD1. CDR1 and CDR2 (germline): LNHDA, SQIVND (reference sequence). Trimming removed 9 bases from V and 4 bases from J; junction bases left unmatched: 4. The CDR3 has 13 amino acids. CDR3 DNA sequence: TGTGCCAGCCGGACAGGGGGTGCAGATACGCAGTATTTT. It encodes CASRTGGADTQYF.

This clone was observed once. The V call is TRBV13, the J call TRBJ2-5, with D possibly being TRBD1 or TRBD2 (5 bases each). This CDR3 comprises 13 residues. V was cut by 5 bases and J by 6 bases, with 13 bases left in between. Germline V gives CDR1 PRHDT, CDR2 FYEKMQ (reference sequence). Here the CDR3 reads CASSTGDVQTQYF. CDR3 DNA: TGTGCCAGCAGCACCGGGGACGTGCAGACCCAGTACTTC.

The chain has TRBV19 and TRBJ2-5; D unclear. The germline V and J ends were trimmed by 4 bases and 4 bases, with 10 bases remaining between them. The CDR3 sequence is 13 residues long. Germline assignment: CDR1 LNHDA and CDR2 SQIVND (reference sequence). The CDR3 sequence is CASSTPPRETQYF. The CDR3, as DNA: TGTGCCAGTAGTACCCCACCTAGAGAGACCCAGTACTTC.

The sample holds a few counts of this clone. V is TRBV2 and J is TRBJ1-6; D call uncertain. V lost 3 bases and J lost 4, with 7 bases in between. Germline assignment: CDR1 SNHLY and CDR2 FYNNEI. The CDR3 covers 14 residues. CDR3 sequence: CASSDAGYNSPLHF. CDR3 DNA sequence: TGTGCCAGCAGTGACGCCGGGTATAATTCACCCCTCCACTTT.

The rearrangement joins TRBV28 to TRBJ1-6, with TRBD1 matching over 10 bases. With V trimmed by 5 bases and J by 7 bases, 2 bases remained unmatched. CDR3 length: 14 amino acids. CDR1 is MDHEN, CDR2 SYDVKM, per germline. CDR3 sequence: CASSPDRGNSPLHF. In nucleotides, the CDR3 is TGTGCCAGCAGTCCGGACAGGGGGAATTCACCCCTCCACTTT. Drawing the rest from reference TRBV28 and TRBJ1-6, the complete variable domain is DVKVTQSSRYLVKRTGEKVFLECVQDMDHENMFWYRQDPGLGLRLIYFSYDVKMKEKGDIPEGYSVSREKKERFSLILESASTNQTSMYLCASSPDRGNSPLHFGNGTRLTVT.

This chain joins TRBV2 and TRBJ1-2, with TRBD1 as a possible D gene (5 bases). The V end was cut by 0 bases, the J end by 5 bases, with 7 bases between. The CDR3 has 13 residues. Germline CDR1 and CDR2: SNHLY and FYNNEI. CDR3 region: CASSEAGGYGYTF. In DNA form, the CDR3 reads TGTGCCAGCAGTGAAGCGGGGGGATATGGCTACACCTTC.

This chain joins TRBV7-9 and TRBJ1-4; 11 nucleotides match TRBD1. CDR3 length: 15 residues. Trimming took 4 bases from V and 7 from J; bases not matched to a gene: 5. CDR1 is SEHNR and CDR2 is FQNEAQ in the germline V gene (reference sequence). The CDR3 loop reads CASSYSGTGGEKLFF. CDR3 DNA sequence: TGTGCCAGCAGCTATTCCGGGACAGGGGGTGAAAAACTGTTTTTT.

This rearrangement joins TRBV18 to TRBJ2-3; 8 nucleotides line up with TRBD2. J was trimmed by 0 bases and V by 4 bases; bases with no gene match: 9. Germline CDR1 KGHSH, CDR2 LQKENI. CDR3 length equals 17 residues. The CDR3 loop is CASSLPGLESSTDTQYF. CDR3 in DNA: TGTGCCAGCTCACTTCCGGGACTAGAATCTAGCACAGATACGCAGTATTTT. Together with reference TRBV18 and TRBJ2-3, the CDR3 gives the full variable domain: NAGVMQNPRHLVRRRGQEARLRCSPMKGHSHVYWYRQLPEEGLKFMVYLQKENIIDESGMPKERFSAEFPKEGPSILRIQQVVRGDSAAYFCASSLPGLESSTDTQYFGPGTRLTVL.

V is TRBV19 and J is TRBJ1-5; possible D gene TRBD1, 6 bases. Germline V gene lookup returns CDR1 LNHDA and CDR2 SQIVND (reference sequence). Trimming left V 8 bases short and J 6 bases short, with 17 bases between. The CDR3 is 14 residues long. CDR3 DNA: TGTGCCAGTGACCCTGGGGGGGGCGTTCAGCCCCAGCATTTT. Translated, it gives CASDPGGGVQPQHF.

This chain joins TRBV28 and TRBJ1-3; TRBD1 might be the D (6 bases). V lost 1 base to trimming and J lost 0 bases, with 10 bases between them. This CDR3 region has 16 residues. The germline gives CDR1 MDHEN, CDR2 SYDVKM. In DNA form, the CDR3 reads TGTGCCAGCAGTTTATCAACAGGGAGCTCTGGAAACACCATATATTTT. It specifies CASSLSTGSSGNTIYF.

This clone was observed a few times. This chain connects TRBV28 to TRBJ1-5; D is unclear. Germline-derived CDR1 and CDR2 are MDHEN and SYDVKM. The CDR3 contains 16 residues. The V and J ends lost 7 bases and 1 base respectively, with 17 bases between them. The CDR3 loop is CASTDQRRGSNQPQHF. The CDR3 DNA follows: TGTGCCAGCACCGACCAGAGAAGAGGGAGCAATCAGCCCCAGCATTTT.

This clone appeared a single time. The rearrangement links TRBV21-1 to TRBJ2-3; the table's D call, TRBD2, was not checked against the DNA. TRBV21-1 is a pseudogene locus. This CDR3 spans 17 amino acids. The CDR3 DNA reads as TGTGCCAGCAGCAAAGTACCGGGACTAGTTTGCCCAGATACGCAGTATTTT. Residues: CASSKVPGLVCPDTQYF.

V gene TRBV7-9 combines with J gene TRBJ1-4, with 9 bases identical to TRBD1. Unmatched junction bases numbered 6, after V lost 2 bases and J lost 8 bases. This CDR3 contains 15 residues. CDR1 is SEHNR, CDR2 FQNEAQ, per germline (reference sequence). The chain's CDR3 is CASSLWDRDEEKLFF. CDR3 bases: TGTGCCAGCAGCTTATGGGACAGGGACGAAGAAAAACTGTTTTTT.

The genes are TRBV27 and TRBJ1-3; a possible D gene is TRBD1 (5 bases). The CDR3 spans 13 residues. Germline assignment: CDR1 MNHEY and CDR2 SMNVEV (reference sequence). Trimming stripped 6 bases from V and 14 bases from J, with 20 bases between. The CDR3 coding sequence is TGTGCCAGCAGCCCATGGTGGGGCTCCGGACTATATTTT. Translation gives CASSPWWGSGLYF.

The gene calls are TRBV7-8 and TRBJ2-2; no clear D gene. The germline V gene encodes CDR1 SGHVS and CDR2 FQNEAQ. V was cut by 1 base and J by 8 bases, with 11 bases left in between. The CDR3 is made up of 14 amino acids. The CDR3 spells CASSLEMGWGELFF. CDR3 bases: TGTGCCAGCAGCTTAGAGATGGGGTGGGGGGAGCTGTTTTTT.

V is TRBV2 and J is TRBJ1-2; no reliable D call. V dropped 2 bases and J dropped 3 bases, with 10 bases sitting between them. Germline CDR1 and CDR2: SNHLY and FYNNEI. The CDR3 loop spans 14 amino acids. CDR3 protein: CASSERRQDYGYTF. CDR3 in DNA: TGTGCCAGCAGTGAACGAAGACAAGACTATGGCTACACCTTC.

This clone has only one observation. This chain connects TRBV5-6 to TRBJ2-3; D is unresolved. Trimming cost V 0 bases and J 2 bases, with 7 bases left between them. The CDR3 is 14 residues long. Germline V gene sequence: CDR1 SGHDT, CDR2 YYEEEE. The CDR3: CASSLGINTDTQYF. The CDR3 nucleotides are TGTGCCAGCAGCTTGGGGATTAACACAGATACGCAGTATTTT.